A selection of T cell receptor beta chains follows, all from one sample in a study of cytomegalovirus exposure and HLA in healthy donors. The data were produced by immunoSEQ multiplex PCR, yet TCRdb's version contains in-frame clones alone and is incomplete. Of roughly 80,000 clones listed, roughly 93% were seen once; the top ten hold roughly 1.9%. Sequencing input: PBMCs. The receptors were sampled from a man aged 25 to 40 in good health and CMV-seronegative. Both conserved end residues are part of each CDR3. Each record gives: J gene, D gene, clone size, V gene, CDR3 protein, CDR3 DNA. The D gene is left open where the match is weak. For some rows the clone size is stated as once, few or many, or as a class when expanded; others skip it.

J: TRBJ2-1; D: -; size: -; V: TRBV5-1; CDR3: CASSLELSSYNEQFF; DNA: TGCGCCAGCAGCTTGGAGCTGAGCTCCTACAATGAGCAGTTCTTC
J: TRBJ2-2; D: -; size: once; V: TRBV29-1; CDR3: CSAYQHTGELFF; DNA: TGCAGCGCCTACCAACACACCGGGGAGCTGTTTTTT
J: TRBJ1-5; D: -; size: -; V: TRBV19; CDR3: CASRVGAGFNQPQHF; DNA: TGTGCCAGTAGGGTGGGGGCAGGGTTCAATCAGCCCCAGCATTTT
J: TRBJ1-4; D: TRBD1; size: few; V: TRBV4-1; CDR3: CASSLGTDPNEKLFF; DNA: TGCGCCAGCAGCCTCGGGACAGACCCTAATGAAAAACTGTTTTTT
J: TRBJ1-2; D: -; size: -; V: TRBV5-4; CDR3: CASSLAWQAGYTF; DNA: TGTGCCAGCAGCTTGGCCTGGCAGGCTGGCTACACCTTC
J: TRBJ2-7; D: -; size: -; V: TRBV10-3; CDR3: CAISENPDRPTRYEQYF; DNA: TGTGCCATCAGTGAAAATCCGGACAGACCGACCCGTTACGAGCAGTACTTC
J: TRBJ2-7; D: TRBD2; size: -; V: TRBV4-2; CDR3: CASSQEPLGGGATYEQYF; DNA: TGTGCCAGCAGCCAAGAACCCCTAGGCGGGGGGGCAACGTACGAGCAGTACTTC
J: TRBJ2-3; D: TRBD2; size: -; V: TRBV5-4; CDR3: CASSLGLAGDTDTQYF; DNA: TGTGCCAGCAGCTTGGGACTAGCGGGGGACACAGATACGCAGTATTTT
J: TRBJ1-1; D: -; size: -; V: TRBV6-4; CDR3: CASRRELNTEAFF; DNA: TGTGCCAGCAGACGGGAGTTGAACACTGAAGCTTTCTTT
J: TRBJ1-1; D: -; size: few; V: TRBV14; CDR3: CASSHRVRGRLNTEAFF; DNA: TGTGCCAGCAGCCACCGAGTCAGGGGCCGGTTGAACACTGAAGCTTTCTTT
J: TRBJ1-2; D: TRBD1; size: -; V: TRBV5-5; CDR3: CASSLPFRGDGYGYTF; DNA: TGTGCCAGCAGCCTACCCTTCAGGGGGGACGGCTATGGCTACACCTTC
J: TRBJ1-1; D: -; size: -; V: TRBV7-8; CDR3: CASSLVGENTEAFF; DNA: TGTGCCAGCAGCTTAGTGGGAGAGAACACTGAAGCTTTCTTT
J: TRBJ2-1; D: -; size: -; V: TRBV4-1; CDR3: CASRRGWGGRSDEQFF; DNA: TGCGCCAGCAGAAGGGGGTGGGGGGGCCGTTCGGATGAGCAGTTCTTC
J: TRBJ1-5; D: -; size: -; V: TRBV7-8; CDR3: CASSSNREQGQPQHF; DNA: TGTGCCAGCAGCTCCAACAGGGAACAAGGCCAGCCCCAGCATTTT
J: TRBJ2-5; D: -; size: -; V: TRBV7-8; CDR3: CASNTQAQETQYF; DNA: TGTGCCAGCAACACACAGGCACAAGAGACCCAGTACTTC
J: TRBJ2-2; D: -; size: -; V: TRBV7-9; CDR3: CASRQDRAGELFF; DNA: TGTGCCAGCAGACAGGACAGAGCCGGGGAGCTGTTTTTT
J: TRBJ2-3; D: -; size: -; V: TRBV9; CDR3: CASKPPAGDTQYF; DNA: TGTGCCAGCAAACCCCCCGCGGGAGATACGCAGTATTTT
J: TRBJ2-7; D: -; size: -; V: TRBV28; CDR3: CASRSGGKGYEQYF; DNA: TGTGCCAGCAGGTCAGGAGGGAAAGGCTACGAGCAGTACTTC
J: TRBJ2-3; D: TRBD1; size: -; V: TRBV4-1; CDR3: CASSQVQGASTDTQYF; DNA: TGCGCCAGCAGCCAAGTACAGGGGGCTAGCACAGATACGCAGTATTTT
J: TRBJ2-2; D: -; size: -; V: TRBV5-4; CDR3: CASSSDYRTARGGGELFF; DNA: TGTGCCAGCAGCTCCGACTACCGGACAGCTCGCGGTGGCGGGGAGCTGTTTTTT
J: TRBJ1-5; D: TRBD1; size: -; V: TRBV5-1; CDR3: CASSLDRGSNQPQHF; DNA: TGCGCCAGCAGCCTGGACAGGGGTAGCAATCAGCCCCAGCATTTT
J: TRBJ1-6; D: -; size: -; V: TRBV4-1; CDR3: CASSQVMQVGNSPLHF; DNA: TGCGCCAGCAGCCAAGTTATGCAGGTTGGGAATTCACCCCTCCACTTT
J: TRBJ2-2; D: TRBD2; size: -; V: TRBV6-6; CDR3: CASSRLAGDDTGELFF; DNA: TGTGCCAGCAGTAGATTAGCGGGAGACGACACCGGGGAGCTGTTTTTT
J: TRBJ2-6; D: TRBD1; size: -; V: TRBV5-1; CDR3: CASMPWGQGAGANVLTF; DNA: TGCGCCAGCATGCCCTGGGGACAGGGGGCTGGGGCCAACGTCCTGACTTTC
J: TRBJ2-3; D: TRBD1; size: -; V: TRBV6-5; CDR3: CASSATGTDTQYF; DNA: TGTGCCAGCAGCGCGACAGGGACAGATACGCAGTATTTT
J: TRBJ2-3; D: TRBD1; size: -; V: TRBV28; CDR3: CASSLGGQVTDTQYF; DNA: TGTGCCAGCAGCCTAGGGGGACAGGTCACAGATACGCAGTATTTT
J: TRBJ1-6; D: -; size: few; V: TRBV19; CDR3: CASRGTSRAPLHF; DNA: TGTGCCAGTAGGGGGACTTCCCGGGCACCCCTCCACTTT
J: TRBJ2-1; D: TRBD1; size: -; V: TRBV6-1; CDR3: CASSVRDREHEQFF; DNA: TGTGCCAGCAGTGTCCGGGACAGGGAACATGAGCAGTTCTTC
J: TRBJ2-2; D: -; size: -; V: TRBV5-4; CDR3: CASSFLGAGELFF; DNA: TGTGCCAGCAGCTTTTTGGGAGCCGGGGAGCTGTTTTTT
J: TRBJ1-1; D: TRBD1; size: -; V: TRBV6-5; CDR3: CASSQNRGRRTEAFF; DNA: TGTGCCAGCAGTCAAAACAGGGGGCGCCGAACTGAAGCTTTCTTT
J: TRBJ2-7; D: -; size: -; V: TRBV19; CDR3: CASSIGDFSYEQYF; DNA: TGTGCCAGTAGTATTGGTGACTTTTCCTACGAGCAGTACTTC
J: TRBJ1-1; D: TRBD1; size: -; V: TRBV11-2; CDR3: CASSPRRQGPEAFF; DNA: TGTGCCAGCAGCCCCAGACGACAGGGGCCTGAAGCTTTCTTT
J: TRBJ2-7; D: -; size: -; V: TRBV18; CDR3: CASSNRVNEQYF; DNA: TGTGCCAGCTCAAACAGGGTAAACGAGCAGTACTTC
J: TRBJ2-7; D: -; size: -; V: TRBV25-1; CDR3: CASSVGNEQYF; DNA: TGTGCCAGCTCAGTCGGGAACGAGCAGTACTTC
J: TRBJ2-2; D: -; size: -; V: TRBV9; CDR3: CASSARGRQDNTGELFF; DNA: TGTGCCAGCAGCGCCCGAGGACGACAGGATAACACCGGGGAGCTGTTTTTT
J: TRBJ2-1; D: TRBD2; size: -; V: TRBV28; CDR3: CASSLGLAGVEEQFF; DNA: TGTGCCAGCAGTTTAGGACTAGCGGGAGTGGAGGAGCAGTTCTTC
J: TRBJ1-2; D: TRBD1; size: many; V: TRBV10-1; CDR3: CASSNHPGQGDGYTF; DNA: TGCGCCAGCAGTAACCATCCGGGACAGGGGGATGGCTACACCTTC
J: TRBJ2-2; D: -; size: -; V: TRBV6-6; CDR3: CASSRDSVNTGELFF; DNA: TGTGCCAGCAGTCGTGACAGCGTTAACACCGGGGAGCTGTTTTTT
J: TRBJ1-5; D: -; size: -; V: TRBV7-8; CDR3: CASSDLEDGGVYNQPQHF; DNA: TGTGCCAGCAGCGATCTAGAGGACGGGGGAGTTTACAATCAGCCCCAGCATTTT
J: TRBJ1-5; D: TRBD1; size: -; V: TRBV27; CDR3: CASSLSRTGGGQPQHF; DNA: TGTGCCAGCAGTTTATCCCGGACAGGGGGCGGTCAGCCCCAGCATTTT
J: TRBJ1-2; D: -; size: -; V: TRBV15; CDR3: CATSRDSFRRNYYGYTF; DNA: TGTGCCACCAGCAGAGATAGTTTTCGGCGGAACTACTATGGCTACACCTTC
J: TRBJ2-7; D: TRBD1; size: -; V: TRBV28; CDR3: CASSARGTGLTYEQYF; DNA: TGTGCCAGCAGTGCACGAGGGACAGGACTAACCTACGAGCAGTACTTC
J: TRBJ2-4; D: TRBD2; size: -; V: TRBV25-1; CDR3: CASRAGGENIQYF; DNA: TGTGCCAGCAGGGCGGGGGGCGAAAACATTCAGTACTTC
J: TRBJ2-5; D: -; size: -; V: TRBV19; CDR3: CAAGRPQETQYF; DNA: TGTGCCGCGGGGCGGCCCCAAGAGACCCAGTACTTC
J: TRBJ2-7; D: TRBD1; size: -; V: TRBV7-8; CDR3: CASSLEVGGLREQYF; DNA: TGTGCCAGCAGCTTAGAAGTAGGGGGCCTACGTGAGCAGTACTTC
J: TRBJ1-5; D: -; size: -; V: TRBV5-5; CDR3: CASSPAAHREYSNQPQHF; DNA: TGTGCCAGCAGCCCCGCCGCCCACAGGGAGTATAGCAATCAGCCCCAGCATTTT
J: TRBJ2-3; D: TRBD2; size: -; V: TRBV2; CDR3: CARGPSGGRADTQYF; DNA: TGTGCCAGGGGTCCTAGCGGGGGAAGGGCAGATACGCAGTATTTT
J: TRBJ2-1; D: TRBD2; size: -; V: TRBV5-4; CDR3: CASSSGTSYEQFF; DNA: TGTGCCAGCAGCTCCGGGACTAGCTATGAGCAGTTCTTC
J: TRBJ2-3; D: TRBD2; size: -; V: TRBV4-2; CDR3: CASSHVRTSGGKTRDTQYF; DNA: TGTGCCAGCAGCCATGTCCGGACTAGCGGGGGAAAAACGAGAGATACGCAATATTTT